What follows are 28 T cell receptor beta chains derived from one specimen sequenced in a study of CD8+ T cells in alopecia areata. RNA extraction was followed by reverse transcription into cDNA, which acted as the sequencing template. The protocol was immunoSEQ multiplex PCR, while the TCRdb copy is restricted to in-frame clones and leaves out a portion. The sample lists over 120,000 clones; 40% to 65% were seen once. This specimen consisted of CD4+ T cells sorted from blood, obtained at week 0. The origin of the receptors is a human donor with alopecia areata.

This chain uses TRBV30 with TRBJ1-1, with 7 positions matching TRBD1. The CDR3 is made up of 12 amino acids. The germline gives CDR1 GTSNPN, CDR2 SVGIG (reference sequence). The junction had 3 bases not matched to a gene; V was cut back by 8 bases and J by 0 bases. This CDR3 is CAGTGVNTEAFF. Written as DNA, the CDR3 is TGTGCCGGTACAGGGGTGAACACTGAAGCTTTCTTT.

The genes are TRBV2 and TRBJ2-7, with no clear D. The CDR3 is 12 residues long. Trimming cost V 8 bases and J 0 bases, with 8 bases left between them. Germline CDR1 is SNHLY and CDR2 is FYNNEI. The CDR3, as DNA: TGTGCCAGCGGGTCCGACTCCTACGAGCAGTACTTC. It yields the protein CASGSDSYEQYF.

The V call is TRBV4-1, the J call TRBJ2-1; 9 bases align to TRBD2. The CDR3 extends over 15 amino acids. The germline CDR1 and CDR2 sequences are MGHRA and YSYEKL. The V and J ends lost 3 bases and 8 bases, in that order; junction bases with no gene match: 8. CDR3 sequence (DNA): TGCGCCAGCAGCCAGTTGGGACTAGCTTTCCATGAGCAGTTCTTC. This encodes CASSQLGLAFHEQFF.

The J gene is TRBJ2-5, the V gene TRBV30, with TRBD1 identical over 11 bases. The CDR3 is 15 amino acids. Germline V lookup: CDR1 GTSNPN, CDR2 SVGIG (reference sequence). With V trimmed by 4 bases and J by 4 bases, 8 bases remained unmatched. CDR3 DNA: TGTGCCTGGATTGCGGACAGGGGGCGCCGAGAGACCCAGTACTTC. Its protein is CAWIADRGRRETQYF.

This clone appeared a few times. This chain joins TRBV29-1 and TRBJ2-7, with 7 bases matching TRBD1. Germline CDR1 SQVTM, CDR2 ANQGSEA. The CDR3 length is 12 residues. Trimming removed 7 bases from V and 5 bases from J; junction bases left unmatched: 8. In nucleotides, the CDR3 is TGCAGCGCGAGACAGGGTGGGGACGAGCAGTACTTC. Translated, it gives CSARQGGDEQYF.

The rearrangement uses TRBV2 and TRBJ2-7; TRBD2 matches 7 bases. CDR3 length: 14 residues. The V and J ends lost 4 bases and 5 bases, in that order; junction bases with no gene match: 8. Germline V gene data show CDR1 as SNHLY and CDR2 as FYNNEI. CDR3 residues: CASSVRRETHEQYF. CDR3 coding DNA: TGTGCCAGCAGTGTAAGGCGGGAGACCCACGAGCAGTACTTC.

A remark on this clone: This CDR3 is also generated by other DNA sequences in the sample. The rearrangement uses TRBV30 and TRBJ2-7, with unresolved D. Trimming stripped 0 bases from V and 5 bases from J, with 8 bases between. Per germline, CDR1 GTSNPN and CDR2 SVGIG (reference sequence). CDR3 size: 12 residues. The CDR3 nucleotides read TGTGCCTGGAGTGTACGAGGCCACGAGCAGTACTTC. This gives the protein CAWSVRGHEQYF. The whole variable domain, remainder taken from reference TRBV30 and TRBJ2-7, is SQTIHQWPATLVQPVGSPLSLECTVEGTSNPNLYWYRQAAGRGLQLLFYSVGIGQISSEVPQNLSASRPQDRQFILSSKKLLLSDSGFYLCAWSVRGHEQYFGPGTRLTVT.

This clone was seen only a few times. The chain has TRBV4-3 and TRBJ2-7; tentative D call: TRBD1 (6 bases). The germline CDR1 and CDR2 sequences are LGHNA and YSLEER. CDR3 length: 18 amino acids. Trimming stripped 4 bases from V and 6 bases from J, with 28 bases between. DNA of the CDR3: TGCGCCAGCAGCCCTCGAAAGTCCACTCCCTCGACAGGTCGCGAGCAGTACTTC. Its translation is CASSPRKSTPSTGREQYF.

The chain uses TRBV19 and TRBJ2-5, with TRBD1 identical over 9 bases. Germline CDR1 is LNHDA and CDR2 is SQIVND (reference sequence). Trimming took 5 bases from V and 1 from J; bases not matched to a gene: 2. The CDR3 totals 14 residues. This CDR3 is CASSSTGGQETQYF. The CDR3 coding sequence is TGTGCCAGTAGTTCGACAGGGGGCCAAGAGACCCAGTACTTC.

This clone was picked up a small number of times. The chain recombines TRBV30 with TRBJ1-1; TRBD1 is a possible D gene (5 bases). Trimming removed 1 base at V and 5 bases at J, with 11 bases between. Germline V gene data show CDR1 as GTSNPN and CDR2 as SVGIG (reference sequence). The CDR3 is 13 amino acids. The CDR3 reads CAWSGGVGTEAFF. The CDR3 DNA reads TGTGCCTGGAGTGGGGGCGTTGGGACTGAAGCTTTCTTT.

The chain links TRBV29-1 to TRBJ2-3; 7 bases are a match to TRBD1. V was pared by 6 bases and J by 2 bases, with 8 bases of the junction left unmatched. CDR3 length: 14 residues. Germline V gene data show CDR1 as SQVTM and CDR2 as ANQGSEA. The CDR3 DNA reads TGCAGCGTCCAACAGGGGCTCCACACAGATACGCAGTATTTT. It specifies CSVQQGLHTDTQYF.

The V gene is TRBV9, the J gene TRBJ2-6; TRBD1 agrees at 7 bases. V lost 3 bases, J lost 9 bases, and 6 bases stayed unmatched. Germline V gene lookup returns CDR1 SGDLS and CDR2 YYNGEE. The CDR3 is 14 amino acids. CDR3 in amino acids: CASSADRVINVLTF. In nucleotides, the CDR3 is TGTGCCAGCAGCGCCGACAGGGTAATCAACGTCCTGACTTTC.

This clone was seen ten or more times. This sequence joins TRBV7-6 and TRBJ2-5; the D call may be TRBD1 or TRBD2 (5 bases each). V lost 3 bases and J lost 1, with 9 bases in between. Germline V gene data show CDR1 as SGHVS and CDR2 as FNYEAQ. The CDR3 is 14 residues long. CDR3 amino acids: CASSLGRAQETQYF. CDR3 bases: TGTGCCAGCAGCTTGGGACGGGCCCAAGAGACCCAGTACTTC.

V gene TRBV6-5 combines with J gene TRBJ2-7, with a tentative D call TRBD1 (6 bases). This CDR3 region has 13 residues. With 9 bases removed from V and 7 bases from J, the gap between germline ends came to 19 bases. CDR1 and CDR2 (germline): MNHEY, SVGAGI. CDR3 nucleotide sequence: TGTGCCAGTAAGACGACCAGGGGAGTGGAGCAGTACTTC. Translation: CASKTTRGVEQYF.

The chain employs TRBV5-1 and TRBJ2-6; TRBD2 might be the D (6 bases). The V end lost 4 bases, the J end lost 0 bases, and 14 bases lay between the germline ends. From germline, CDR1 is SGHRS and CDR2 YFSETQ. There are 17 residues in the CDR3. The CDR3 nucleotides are TGCGCCAGCAGCCCCGGGCGGGGCCGCTCTGGGGCCAACGTCCTGACTTTC. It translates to CASSPGRGRSGANVLTF. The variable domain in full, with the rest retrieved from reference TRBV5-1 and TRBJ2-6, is KAGVTQTPRYLIKTRGQQVTLSCSPISGHRSVSWYQQTPGQGLQFLFEYFSETQRNKGNFPGRFSGRQFSNSRSEMNVSTLELGDSALYLCASSPGRGRSGANVLTFGAGSRLTVL.

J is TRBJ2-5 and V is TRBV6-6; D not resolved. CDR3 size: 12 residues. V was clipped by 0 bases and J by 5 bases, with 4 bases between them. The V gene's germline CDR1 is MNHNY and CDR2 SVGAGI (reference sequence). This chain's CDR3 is CASSYSGETQYF. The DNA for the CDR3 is TGTGCCAGCAGTTACTCGGGGGAGACCCAGTACTTC.

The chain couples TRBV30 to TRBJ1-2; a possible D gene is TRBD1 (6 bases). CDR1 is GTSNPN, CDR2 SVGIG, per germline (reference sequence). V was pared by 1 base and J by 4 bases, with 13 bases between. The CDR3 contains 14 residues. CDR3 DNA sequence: TGTGCCTGGAGTGCGGGGCCAGGGGCCTATGGCTACACCTTC. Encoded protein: CAWSAGPGAYGYTF.

The CDR3 coding sequence is TGTGCCTGGAGTCCCGGGACTAGCGGGAGTAGGCAGTATTTT. Translating gives CAWSPGTSGSRQYF. The gene calls are TRBV30 and TRBJ2-3, with 14 positions matching TRBD2. The CDR3 is 14 residues long. V lost 2 bases and J lost 11; bases outside the gene matches: 6. Germline CDR1 reads GTSNPN; CDR2 reads SVGIG (reference sequence).

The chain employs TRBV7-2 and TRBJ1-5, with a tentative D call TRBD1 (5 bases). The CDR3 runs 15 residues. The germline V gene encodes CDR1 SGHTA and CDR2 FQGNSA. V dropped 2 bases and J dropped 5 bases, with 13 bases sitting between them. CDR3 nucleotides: TGTGCCAGCAGCTTAAGCCGACAGCGCGATCAGCCCCAGCATTTT. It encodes CASSLSRQRDQPQHF.

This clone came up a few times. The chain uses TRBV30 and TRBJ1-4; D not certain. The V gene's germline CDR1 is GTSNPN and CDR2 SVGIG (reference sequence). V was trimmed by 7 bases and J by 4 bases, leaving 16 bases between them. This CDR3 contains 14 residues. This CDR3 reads CAYLNRGDNEKLFF. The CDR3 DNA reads TGTGCCTATCTAAACAGAGGAGATAATGAAAAACTGTTTTTT.

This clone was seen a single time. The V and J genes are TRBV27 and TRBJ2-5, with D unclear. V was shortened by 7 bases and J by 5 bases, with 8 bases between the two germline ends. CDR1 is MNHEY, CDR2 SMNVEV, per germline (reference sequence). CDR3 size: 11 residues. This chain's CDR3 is CASTQGETQYF. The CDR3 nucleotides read TGTGCCAGCACCCAAGGGGAGACCCAGTACTTC.

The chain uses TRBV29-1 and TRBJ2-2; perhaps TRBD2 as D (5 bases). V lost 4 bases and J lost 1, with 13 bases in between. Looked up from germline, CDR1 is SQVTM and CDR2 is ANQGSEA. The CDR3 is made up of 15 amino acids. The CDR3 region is CSVVRAVLNTGELFF. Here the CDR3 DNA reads TGCAGCGTTGTGAGAGCGGTCCTGAACACCGGGGAGCTGTTTTTT.

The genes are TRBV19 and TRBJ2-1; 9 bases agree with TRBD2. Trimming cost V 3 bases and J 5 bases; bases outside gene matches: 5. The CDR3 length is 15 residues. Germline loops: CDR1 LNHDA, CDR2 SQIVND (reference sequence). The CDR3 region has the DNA TGTGCCAGTAGTATTTCTAGCGGGACCCACAATGAGCAGTTCTTC. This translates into CASSISSGTHNEQFF.

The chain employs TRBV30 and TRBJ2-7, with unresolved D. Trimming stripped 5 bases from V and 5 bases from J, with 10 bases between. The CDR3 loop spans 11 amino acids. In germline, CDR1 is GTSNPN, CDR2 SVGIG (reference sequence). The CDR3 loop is CAWDERDEQYF. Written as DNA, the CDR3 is TGTGCCTGGGACGAAAGGGACGAGCAGTACTTC.

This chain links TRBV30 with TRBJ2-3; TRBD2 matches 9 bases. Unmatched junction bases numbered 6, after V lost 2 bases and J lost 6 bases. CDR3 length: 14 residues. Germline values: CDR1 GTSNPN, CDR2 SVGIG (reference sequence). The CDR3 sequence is CAWSYSGGADTQYF. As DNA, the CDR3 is TGTGCCTGGAGTTATAGCGGGGGAGCCGATACGCAGTATTTT.

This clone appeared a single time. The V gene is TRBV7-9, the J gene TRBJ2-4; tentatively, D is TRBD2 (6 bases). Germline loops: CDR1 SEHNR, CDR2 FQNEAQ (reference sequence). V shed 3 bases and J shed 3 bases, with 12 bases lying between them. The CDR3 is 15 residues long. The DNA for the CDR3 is TGTGCCAGCAGCTTTCGGGGGACGGGCAAAAACATTCAGTACTTC. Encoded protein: CASSFRGTGKNIQYF.

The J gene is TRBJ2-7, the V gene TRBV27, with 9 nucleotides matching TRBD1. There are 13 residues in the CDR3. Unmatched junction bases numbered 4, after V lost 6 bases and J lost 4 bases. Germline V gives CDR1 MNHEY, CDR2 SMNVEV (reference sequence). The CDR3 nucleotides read TGTGCCAGCAGGGGGACAGGGAAGTACGAGCAGTACTTC. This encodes CASRGTGKYEQYF.

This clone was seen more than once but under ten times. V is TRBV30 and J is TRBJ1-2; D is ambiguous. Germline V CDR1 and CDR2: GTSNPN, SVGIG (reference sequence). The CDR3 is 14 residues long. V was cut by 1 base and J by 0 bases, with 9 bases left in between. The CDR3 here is CAWSASRANYGYTF. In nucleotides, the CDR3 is TGTGCCTGGAGTGCGAGCCGGGCTAACTATGGCTACACCTTC.